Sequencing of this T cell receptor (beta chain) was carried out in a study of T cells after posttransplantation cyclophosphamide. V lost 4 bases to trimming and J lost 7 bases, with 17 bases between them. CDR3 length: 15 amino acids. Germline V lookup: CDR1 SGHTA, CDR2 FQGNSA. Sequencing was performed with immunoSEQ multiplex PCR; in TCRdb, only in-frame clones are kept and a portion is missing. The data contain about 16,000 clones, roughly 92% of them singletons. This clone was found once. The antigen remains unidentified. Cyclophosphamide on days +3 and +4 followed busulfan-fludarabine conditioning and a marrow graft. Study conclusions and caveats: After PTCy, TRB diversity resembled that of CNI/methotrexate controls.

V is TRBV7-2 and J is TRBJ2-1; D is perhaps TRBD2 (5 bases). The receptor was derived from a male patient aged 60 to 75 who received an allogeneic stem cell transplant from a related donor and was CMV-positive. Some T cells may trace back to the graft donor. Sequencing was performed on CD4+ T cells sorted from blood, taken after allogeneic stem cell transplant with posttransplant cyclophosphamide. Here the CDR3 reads CASSSVPAKRNEQFF. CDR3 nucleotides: TGTGCCAGCAGCTCAGTCCCAGCAAAGCGGAATGAGCAGTTCTTC.